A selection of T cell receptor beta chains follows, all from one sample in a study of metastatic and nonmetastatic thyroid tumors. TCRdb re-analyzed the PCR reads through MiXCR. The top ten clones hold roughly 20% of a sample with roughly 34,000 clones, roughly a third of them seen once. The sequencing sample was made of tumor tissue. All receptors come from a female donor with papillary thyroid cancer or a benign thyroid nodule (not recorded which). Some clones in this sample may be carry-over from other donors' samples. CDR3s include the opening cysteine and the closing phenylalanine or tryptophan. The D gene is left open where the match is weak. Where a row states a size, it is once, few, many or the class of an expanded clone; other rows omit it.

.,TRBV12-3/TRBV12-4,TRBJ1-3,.,TGTGCCAGCAGTTTAGTTCAGGGAGGAGGGTCTGGAAACACCATATATTTT,CASSLVQGGGSGNTIYF
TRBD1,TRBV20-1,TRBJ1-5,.,TGCAGTGCTAGCAAAGACAGGGAAGGTCAGCCCCAGCATTTT,CSASKDREGQPQHF
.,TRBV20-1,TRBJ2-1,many,TGCAGTGCTTTTAAGTTCAATGAGCAGTTCTTC,CSAFKFNEQFF
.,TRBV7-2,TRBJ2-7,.,TGTGCCAGCAGCTTCGACAGCCCCTACGAGCAGTACTTC,CASSFDSPYEQYF
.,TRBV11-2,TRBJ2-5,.,TGTGCCAGCGCACGAGGGGTGGAGACCCAGTACTTC,CASARGVETQYF
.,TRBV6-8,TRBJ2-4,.,TGTGCCAGCAGCCCCCAGGTATGGCCCAAAAACATTCAGTACTTC,CASSPQVWPKNIQYF
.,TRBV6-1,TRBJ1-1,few,TGTGCCAGCAGAGAGGGAACTGAAGCTTTCTTT,CASREGTEAFF
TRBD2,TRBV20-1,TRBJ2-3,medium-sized,TGCAGTGCTCCTAGCGGAGGGTTCACAGATACGCAGTATTTT,CSAPSGGFTDTQYF
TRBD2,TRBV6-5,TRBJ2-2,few,TGTGCCAGCAGTTACTCGACGGGAGGGGTGTCCGGGGAGCTGTTTTTT,CASSYSTGGVSGELFF
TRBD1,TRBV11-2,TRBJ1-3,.,TGTGCCAGCAGCTCCCAACAGGGGGTAGGTGGAAGCACCATATATTTT,CASSSQQGVGGSTIYF
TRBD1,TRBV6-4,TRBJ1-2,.,TGTGCCAGCAGTGAACAGGGGGCAGGGGGCTATGGCTACACCTTC,CASSEQGAGGYGYTF
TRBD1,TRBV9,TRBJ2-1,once,TGTGCCAGCAGCACCGGACAGGGACCCCACAATGAGCAGTTCTTC,CASSTGQGPHNEQFF
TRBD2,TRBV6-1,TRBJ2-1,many,TGTGCCAGCAGTGAAAACGGGGGGGAGTACAATGAGCAGTTCTTC,CASSENGGEYNEQFF
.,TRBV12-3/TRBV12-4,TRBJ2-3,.,TGTGCCAGCACCGAATGGGGGGGGGCGCGGAGCACAGATACGCAGTATTTT,CASTEWGGARSTDTQYF
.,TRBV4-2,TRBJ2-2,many,TGTGCCAGCTCAACGGACCGGGGGAGCACCGGGGAGCTGTTTTTT,CASSTDRGSTGELFF
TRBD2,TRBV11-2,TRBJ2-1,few,TGTGCCAGCAGCTGGAAGCGGGGGGAATACAATGAGCAGTTCTTC,CASSWKRGEYNEQFF
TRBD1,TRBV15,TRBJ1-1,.,TGTGCCACCAGCAGAGATTTGAACACAGGGGCTGAAGCTTTCTTT,CATSRDLNTGAEAFF
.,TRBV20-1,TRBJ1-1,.,TGCAGTGCTAGCCCAGTGAACACTGAAGCTTTCTTT,CSASPVNTEAFF
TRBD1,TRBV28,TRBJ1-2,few,TGTGCCAGCAGTTTATGGGACAGGGTGAACGGCTACACCTTC,CASSLWDRVNGYTF
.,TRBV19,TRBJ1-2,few,TGTGCCAGTACAGACGGGCGGACCTATGGCTACACCTTC,CASTDGRTYGYTF
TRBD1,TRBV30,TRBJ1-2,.,TGTGCCTGGACCCGGACAGGGTTAAATAACTATGGCTACACCTTC,CAWTRTGLNNYGYTF
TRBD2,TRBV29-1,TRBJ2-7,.,TGCAGCGGCGGGACTAGCGGGAGAAGCTACGAGCAGTACTTC,CSGGTSGRSYEQYF
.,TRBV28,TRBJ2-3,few,TGTGCCAGCAGTTACGGTGCCACAGATACGCAGTATTTT,CASSYGATDTQYF
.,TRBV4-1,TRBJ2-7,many,TGCGCCAGCAGCCGGAATCCCGGAGGCAGTCCTCTCGAGCAGTACTTC,CASSRNPGGSPLEQYF
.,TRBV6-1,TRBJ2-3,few,TGTGCCAGCAGGCCGGGAAGGGTGGATACGCAGTATTTT,CASRPGRVDTQYF
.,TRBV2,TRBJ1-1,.,TGTGCCAGCACCGCACAGGGTTACACTGAAGCTTTCTTT,CASTAQGYTEAFF
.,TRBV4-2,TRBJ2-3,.,TGTGCCAGCAGCCCAGCCCTCGGCGGTAACACAGATACGCAGTATTTT,CASSPALGGNTDTQYF
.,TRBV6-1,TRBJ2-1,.,TGTGCCAGCAGTGAATGGACCCACTTAGCTACCGCCTACAATGAGCAGTTCTTC,CASSEWTHLATAYNEQFF
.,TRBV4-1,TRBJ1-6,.,TGCGCCAGCAGCGCCCAGGCCCGGGGTTCACCCCTCCACTTT,CASSAQARGSPLHF
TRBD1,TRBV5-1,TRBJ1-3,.,TGCGCCAGCAGCTTGACGAGAGGGGACAGGGGGCCTCACTCTGGAAACACCATATATTTT,CASSLTRGDRGPHSGNTIYF
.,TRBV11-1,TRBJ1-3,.,TGTGCCAGCAGCTTATTCGGGGGGCTCTCTGGAAACACCATATATTTT,CASSLFGGLSGNTIYF
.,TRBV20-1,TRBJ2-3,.,TGCAGTGCAGCCGACAGCACAGATACGCAGTATTTT,CSAADSTDTQYF
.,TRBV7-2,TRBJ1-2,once,TGTGCCAGCAGCTTAGCAGGAGAAGTATATGGCTACACCTTC,CASSLAGEVYGYTF
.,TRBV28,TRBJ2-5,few,TGTGCCAGCAGTTTTGCGGGTTACCAAGAGACCCAGTACTTC,CASSFAGYQETQYF
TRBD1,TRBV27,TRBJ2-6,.,TGTGCCAGCACGAGACAGGGGGCGTCTGGGGCCAACGTCCTGACTTTC,CASTRQGASGANVLTF
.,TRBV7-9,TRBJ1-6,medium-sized,TGTGCCAGCAGCTTAGGGAATTCACCCCTCCACTTT,CASSLGNSPLHF
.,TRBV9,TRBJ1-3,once,TGTGCCAGCAGCCCCATAGGGGCGGGAAACACCATATATTTT,CASSPIGAGNTIYF
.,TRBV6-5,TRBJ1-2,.,TGTGCCAGCAGTTACGGGGGGAATAGCTATGGCTACACCTTC,CASSYGGNSYGYTF
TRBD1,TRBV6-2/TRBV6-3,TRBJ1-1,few,TGTGCCAGCAGGAGGGACAGTCTTATGGAGGCTTTCTTT,CASRRDSLMEAFF
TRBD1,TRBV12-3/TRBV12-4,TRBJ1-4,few,TGTGCCAGCAGTCGGGACAGGGGGGAAAAACTGTTTTTT,CASSRDRGEKLFF
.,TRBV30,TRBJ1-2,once,TGTGCCTGGAGTACCGGGACTGGCAACTATGGCTACACCTTC,CAWSTGTGNYGYTF
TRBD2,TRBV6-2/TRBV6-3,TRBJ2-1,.,TGTGCCATCACCACTAGCGGAGGGAGGAATGAGCAGTTCTTC,CAITTSGGRNEQFF
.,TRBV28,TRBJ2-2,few,TGTGCCAGCATCGGTCAGGGACGCACCGGGGAGCTGTTTTTT,CASIGQGRTGELFF
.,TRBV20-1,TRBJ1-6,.,TGCAGTGCTACTGACAGTAGGAGTTCACCCCTCCACTTT,CSATDSRSSPLHF
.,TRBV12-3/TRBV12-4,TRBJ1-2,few,TGTGCCAGCAATTCAGGGGTCCATGGCTACACCTTC,CASNSGVHGYTF
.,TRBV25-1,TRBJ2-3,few,TGTGCCAGCAGTGATCAGAATGTTGCAGATACGCAGTATTTT,CASSDQNVADTQYF
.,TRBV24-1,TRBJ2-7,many,TGTGCCACCAGTGACCGAGTAGGCGGTACTACCTACGAGCAGTACTTC,CATSDRVGGTTYEQYF